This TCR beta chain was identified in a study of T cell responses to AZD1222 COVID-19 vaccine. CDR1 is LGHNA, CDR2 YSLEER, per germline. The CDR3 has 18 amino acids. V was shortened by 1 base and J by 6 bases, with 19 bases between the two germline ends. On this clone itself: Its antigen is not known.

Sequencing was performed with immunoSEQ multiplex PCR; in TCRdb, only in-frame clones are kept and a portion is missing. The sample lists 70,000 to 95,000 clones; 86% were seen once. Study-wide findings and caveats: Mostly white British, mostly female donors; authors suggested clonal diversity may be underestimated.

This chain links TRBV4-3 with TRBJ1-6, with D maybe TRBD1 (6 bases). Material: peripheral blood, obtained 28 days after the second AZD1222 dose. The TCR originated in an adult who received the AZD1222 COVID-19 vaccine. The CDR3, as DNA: TGCGCCAGCAGCCAAGGTGGAAGAGGGGGACGGACTAATTCACCCCTCCACTTT. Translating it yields CASSQGGRGGRTNSPLHF.